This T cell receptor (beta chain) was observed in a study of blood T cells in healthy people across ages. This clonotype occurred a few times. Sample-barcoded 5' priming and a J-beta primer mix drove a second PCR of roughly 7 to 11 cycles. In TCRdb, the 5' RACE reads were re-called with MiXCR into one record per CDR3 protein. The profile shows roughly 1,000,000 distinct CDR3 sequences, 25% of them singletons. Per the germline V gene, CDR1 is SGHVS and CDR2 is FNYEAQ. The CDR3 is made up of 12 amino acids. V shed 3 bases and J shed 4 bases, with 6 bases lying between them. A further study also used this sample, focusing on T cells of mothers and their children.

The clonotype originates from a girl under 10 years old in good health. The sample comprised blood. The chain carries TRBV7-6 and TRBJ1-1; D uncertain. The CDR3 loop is CASSLDPTEAFF. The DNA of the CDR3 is TGTGCCAGCAGCTTGGATCCCACTGAAGCTTTCTTT. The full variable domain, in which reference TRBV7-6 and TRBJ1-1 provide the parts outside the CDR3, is GAGVSQSPRYKVTKRGQDVALRCDPISGHVSLYWYRQALGQGPEFLTYFNYEAQQDKSGLPNDRFSAERPEGSISTLTIQRTEQRDSAMYRCASSLDPTEAFFGQGTRLTVV.